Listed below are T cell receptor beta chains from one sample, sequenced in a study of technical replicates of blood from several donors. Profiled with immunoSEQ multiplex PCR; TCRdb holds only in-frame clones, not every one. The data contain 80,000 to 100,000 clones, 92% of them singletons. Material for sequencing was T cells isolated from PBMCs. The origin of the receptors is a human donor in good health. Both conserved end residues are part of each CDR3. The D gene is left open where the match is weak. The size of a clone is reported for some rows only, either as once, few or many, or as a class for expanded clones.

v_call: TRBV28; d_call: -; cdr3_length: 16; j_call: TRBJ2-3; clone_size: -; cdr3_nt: TGTGCCAGCAGTCAACGGACAGAACTGTACACAGATACGCAGTATTTT; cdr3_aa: CASSQRTELYTDTQYF
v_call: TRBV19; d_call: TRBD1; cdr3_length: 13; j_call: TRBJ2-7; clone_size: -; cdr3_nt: TGTGCCAGTAGTCGAGACAGGGACGACGAGCAGTACTTC; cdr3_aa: CASSRDRDDEQYF
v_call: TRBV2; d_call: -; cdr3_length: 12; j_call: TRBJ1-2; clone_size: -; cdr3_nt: TGTGCCAGCAGGTCCGGGGACTATGGCTACACCTTC; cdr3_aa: CASRSGDYGYTF
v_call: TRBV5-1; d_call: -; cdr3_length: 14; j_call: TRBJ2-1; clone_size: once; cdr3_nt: TGCGCCAGCAGCCCTGGGCGGGATGACAATGAGCAGTTCTTC; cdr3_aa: CASSPGRDDNEQFF
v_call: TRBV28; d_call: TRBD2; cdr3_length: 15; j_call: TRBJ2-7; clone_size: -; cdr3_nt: TGTGCCAGCATGCACGAACGGGGGGGGCCTAGAGAGCAGTACTTC; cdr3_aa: CASMHERGGPREQYF
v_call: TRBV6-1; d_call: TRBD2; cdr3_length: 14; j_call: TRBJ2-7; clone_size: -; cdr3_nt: TGTGCCAGCAGTGAAGTGGGACTAGACTCCGAGCAGTACTTC; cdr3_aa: CASSEVGLDSEQYF
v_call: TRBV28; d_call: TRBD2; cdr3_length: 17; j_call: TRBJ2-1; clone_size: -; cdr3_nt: TGTGCCAGCAGTTTAGCGGCCGGGACTAGCGGGATGGGTGAGCAGTTCTTC; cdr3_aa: CASSLAAGTSGMGEQFF
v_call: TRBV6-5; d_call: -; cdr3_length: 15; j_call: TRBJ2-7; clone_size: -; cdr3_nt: TGTGCCAGCAAATCTCAGCCAGGGGCCGTTTCCGAGCAGTACTTC; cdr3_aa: CASKSQPGAVSEQYF
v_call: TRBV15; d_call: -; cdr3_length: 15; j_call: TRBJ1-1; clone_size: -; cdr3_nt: TGTGCCACCAGCAGGGTGACCTGGGGCGGAGACGAAGCTTTCTTT; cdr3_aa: CATSRVTWGGDEAFF
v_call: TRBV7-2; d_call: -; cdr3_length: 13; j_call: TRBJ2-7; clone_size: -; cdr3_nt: TGTGCCAGCAGCTTATTAGGGGACTACGAGCAGTACTTC; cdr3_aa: CASSLLGDYEQYF
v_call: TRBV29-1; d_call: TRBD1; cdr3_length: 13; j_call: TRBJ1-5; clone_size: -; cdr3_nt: TGCAGCGTCGGGACAGATAGCAATCAGCCCCAGCATTTT; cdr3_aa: CSVGTDSNQPQHF
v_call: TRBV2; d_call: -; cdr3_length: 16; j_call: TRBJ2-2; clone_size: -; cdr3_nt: TGTGCCAGCAGACTCGGGGCAGGGACTAACACCGGGGAGCTGTTTTTT; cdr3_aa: CASRLGAGTNTGELFF